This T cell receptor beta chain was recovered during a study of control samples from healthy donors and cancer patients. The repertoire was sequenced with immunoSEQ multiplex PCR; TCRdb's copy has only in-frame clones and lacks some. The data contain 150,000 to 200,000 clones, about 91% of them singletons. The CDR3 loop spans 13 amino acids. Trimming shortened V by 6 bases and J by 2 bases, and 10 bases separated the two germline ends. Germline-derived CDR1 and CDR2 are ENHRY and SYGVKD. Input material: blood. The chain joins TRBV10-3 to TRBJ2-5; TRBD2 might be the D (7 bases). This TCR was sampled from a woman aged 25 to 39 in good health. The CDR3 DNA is TGTGCCATCAGCGGGGGGCGTCAAGAGACCCAGTACTTC. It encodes CAISGGRQETQYF.